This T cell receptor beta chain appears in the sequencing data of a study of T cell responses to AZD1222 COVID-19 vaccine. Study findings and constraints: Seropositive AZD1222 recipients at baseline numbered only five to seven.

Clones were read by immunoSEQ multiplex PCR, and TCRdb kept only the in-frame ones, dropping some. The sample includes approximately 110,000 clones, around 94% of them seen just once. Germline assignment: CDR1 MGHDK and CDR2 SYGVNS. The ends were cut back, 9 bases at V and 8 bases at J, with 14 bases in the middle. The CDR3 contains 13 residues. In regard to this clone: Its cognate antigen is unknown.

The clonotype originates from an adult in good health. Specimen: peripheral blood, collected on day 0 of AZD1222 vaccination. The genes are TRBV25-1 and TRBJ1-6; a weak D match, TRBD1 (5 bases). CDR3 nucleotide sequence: TGTGCCAGTGCGGGACCCGGGGATTCACCCCTCCACTTT. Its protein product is CASAGPGDSPLHF.